This TCR beta chain was recovered during a study of shared clonotypes between healthy human individuals. Overall study results and limits: Only blood samples were collected, and tissue repertoires likely differ. Non-shared clonotypes were found to have lower generation probabilities than the clonotypes that were shared by all four of the sorted-subset donors.

An assay was performed, and its level was deep. In the authors' workflow: ImmunoSEQ output held junction-only sequences without quality scores, so filtering differed. Profiling relied on immunoSEQ multiplex PCR, and the TCRdb table lists in-frame clones only, not all of them. Clone size and V and J calls were adopted from that table, with D and trimming inferred from the DNA. The sample includes more than 2 million clones, just under 95% of them seen just once. As for this clone: The antigen is undetermined.

This CDR3 region has 13 residues. Germline V gene data show CDR1 as PRHDT and CDR2 as FYEKMQ (reference sequence). The trim removed 4 bases at V and 3 bases at J, leaving 2 bases unmatched. Positive CCR7 selection of CD45RO-negative cells yielded the naive CD8 cells, and terminally differentiated effector memory CD45RA+ cells were excluded. Sequencing input: naive CD8+ T cells sorted from blood. This clonotype was obtained from a man between 18 and 35 years old in good health. The chain has TRBV13 and TRBJ2-5, with TRBD1 matching over 7 bases. In nucleotides, the CDR3 is TGTGCCAGCAGCTCCGGACAGGAAGAGACCCAGTACTTC. It yields the protein CASSSGQEETQYF.